This entry lists 5 T cell receptor beta chains sequenced from one sample in a study of shared clonotypes between healthy human individuals. The protocol was immunoSEQ multiplex PCR, while the TCRdb copy is restricted to in-frame clones and leaves out a portion. This table holds 2 million to 3 million clones, over 85% found once. Sequenced input: naive CD4+ T cells sorted from blood. The subset: CD45RA+ positively selected. The receptors were sampled from a man between 18 and 35 years old in good health.

CDR3 sequence reads: CASSGTSESYNEQFF. The CDR3 coding sequence is TGCGCCAGCAGTGGGACATCTGAATCCTACAATGAGCAGTTCTTC. V and J are TRBV10-1 and TRBJ2-1, with D possibly TRBD1 on 5 matching bases. The CDR3 is made up of 15 amino acids. V lost 4 bases to trimming and J lost 1 base, with 11 bases between them. Germline V gene data show CDR1 as WNHNN and CDR2 as SYGVQD (reference sequence).

The V gene is TRBV28, the J gene TRBJ2-7; 8 bases fit TRBD1. The CDR3 runs 14 residues. With V trimmed by 8 bases and J by 3 bases, 9 bases remained unmatched. CDR1 and CDR2 (germline): MDHEN, SYDVKM. This chain's CDR3 is CASYSGTGFYEQYF. The CDR3 DNA reads TGTGCCAGCTACTCCGGGACAGGATTCTACGAGCAGTACTTC.

The V gene is TRBV7-9, the J gene TRBJ1-1; TRBD1 is a possible D gene (6 bases). V was cut by 4 bases and J by 1 base, with 16 bases left in between. The CDR3 consists of 16 residues. CDR1 SEHNR and CDR2 FQNEAQ come from the germline V gene (reference sequence). In DNA, the CDR3 is TGTGCCAGCAGCTCACTACCTGGACAGAGGAACACTGAAGCTTTCTTT. Translated, it gives CASSSLPGQRNTEAFF. The full variable domain, with the rest looked up from reference TRBV7-9 and TRBJ1-1, is DTGVSQNPRHKITKRGQNVTFRCDPISEHNRLYWYRQTLGQGPEFLTYFQNEAQLEKSRLLSDRFSAERPKGSFSTLEIQRTEQGDSAMYLCASSSLPGQRNTEAFFGQGTRLTVV.

This sequence joins TRBV14 and TRBJ1-4; D may be TRBD1 (5 bases). The germline CDR1 and CDR2 sequences are SGHDN and FVKESK. The ends were cut back, 1 base at V and 10 bases at J, with 13 bases in the middle. This CDR3 is built from 14 residues. CDR3 DNA sequence: TGTGCCAGCAGCCAAGCGGGGGGTGTAGCAAAACTGTTTTTT. It codes for CASSQAGGVAKLFF.

The rearrangement links TRBV2 to TRBJ1-5; 7 nucleotides line up with TRBD1. The germline V gene encodes CDR1 SNHLY and CDR2 FYNNEI. The V and J ends lost 7 bases and 5 bases, in that order; junction bases with no gene match: 8. This CDR3 is built from 14 residues. CDR3 sequence reads: CASMPGQSYQPQHF. The CDR3 DNA sequence: TGTGCCAGCATGCCGGGACAGAGTTATCAGCCCCAGCATTTT.